This T cell receptor (beta chain) was identified in a study of T cell responses to AZD1222 COVID-19 vaccine. Study-wide results and limits: Every sample of the repertoires postdated the peak T cell response.

The CDR3 extends over 11 amino acids. V lost 6 bases and J 0 bases, leaving 1 base between the germline ends. The germline V gene has CDR1 MDHEN and CDR2 SYDVKM. Details on this clone: Its antigen is still unknown.

The repertoire was sequenced with immunoSEQ multiplex PCR; TCRdb's copy has only in-frame clones and lacks some. The data show fewer than 300,000 clones, approximately 95% seen once. The sample in question was peripheral blood, obtained on day 0 of AZD1222 vaccination. The chain recombines TRBV28 with TRBJ2-3; the D is unclear. This clonotype originated in an adult in good health. The CDR3: CASRSTDTQYF. As DNA, the CDR3 is TGTGCCAGCAGGAGCACAGATACGCAGTATTTT.